The 18 T cell receptor beta chains presented below share a single source sample, sequenced in a study of shared clonotypes between healthy human individuals. CD45RO-negative, CCR7-positively selected cells formed the naive CD8 fraction, excluding terminally differentiated effector memory CD45RA+ cells. Sequencing was performed with immunoSEQ multiplex PCR; in TCRdb, only in-frame clones are kept and a portion is missing. The data hold around 2,000,000 clones, with approximately 94% observed a single time. The specimen sequenced was naive CD8+ T cells from PBMCs. The receptor set was obtained from a man aged 18 to 29 in good health. Some clones in this sample may be carry-over from other donors' samples.

The J gene is TRBJ2-7, the V gene TRBV27; 10 bases match TRBD1. CDR3 length: 16 residues. V was clipped by 0 bases and J by 6 bases; unmatched bases: 8. Germline CDR1 and CDR2: MNHEY and SMNVEV (reference sequence). DNA of the CDR3: TGTGCCAGCAGTTTATCGGCCGGGACAGGGGACGGCGAGCAGTACTTC. This gives the protein CASSLSAGTGDGEQYF.

The gene calls are TRBV7-9 and TRBJ1-1; 9 nucleotides align to TRBD1. Germline CDR1 is SEHNR and CDR2 is FQNEAQ (reference sequence). The trim removed 5 bases at V and 2 bases at J, leaving 9 bases unmatched. The CDR3 covers 16 residues. The CDR3 nucleotides are TGTGCCAGCAGCGGAACGAGGGACAGGGTAAACACTGAAGCTTTCTTT. Its protein is CASSGTRDRVNTEAFF.

About this clone: This same CDR3 is encoded by further DNA sequences in the sample. The genes are TRBV7-9 and TRBJ1-5; D call uncertain. The CDR3 extends over 12 amino acids. Germline CDR1 reads SEHNR; CDR2 reads FQNEAQ (reference sequence). V lost 3 bases and J lost 5, with 5 bases in between. CDR3 nucleotides: TGTGCCAGCAGCTTGACCGATCAGCCCCAGCATTTT. Translating gives CASSLTDQPQHF.

This clone was observed a few times. The chain combines TRBV29-1 with TRBJ1-1; tentative D call: TRBD1 (5 bases). Germline V gene lookup returns CDR1 SQVTM and CDR2 ANQGSEA. The CDR3 spans 12 residues. Trimming left V 8 bases short and J 2 bases short, with 12 bases between. The DNA of the CDR3 is TGCAGCCCCCTCAGGGACAACACTGAAGCTTTCTTT. As protein: CSPLRDNTEAFF. Filled out from reference TRBV29-1 and TRBJ1-1, the complete variable domain reads SAVISQKPSRDICQRGTSLTIQCQVDSQVTMMFWYRQQPGQSLTLIATANQGSEATYESGFVIDKFPISRPNLTFSTLTVSNMSPEDSSIYLCSPLRDNTEAFFGQGTRLTVV.

The rearrangement joins TRBV7-8 to TRBJ1-4; the D gene is possibly TRBD1 (5 bases). The CDR3 runs to 14 residues. With 5 bases removed from V and 0 bases from J, the gap between germline ends came to 7 bases. Per the germline V gene, CDR1 is SGHVS and CDR2 is FQNEAQ. The CDR3: CASSVTATNEKLFF. Here the CDR3 DNA reads TGTGCCAGCAGCGTGACAGCAACTAATGAAAAACTGTTTTTT.

V and J are TRBV9 and TRBJ2-7; 8 bases are shared with TRBD2. V lost 4 bases, J lost 5 bases, and 2 bases stayed unmatched. Germline lookup yields CDR1 SGDLS and CDR2 YYNGEE. CDR3 length equals 12 residues. Here the CDR3 DNA reads TGTGCCAGCAGCCGGCGGGAGGACGAGCAGTACTTC. Protein product: CASSRREDEQYF.

This clone has just one count. The chain joins TRBV28 to TRBJ2-7, with 9 bases aligning to TRBD1. The CDR3 runs to 14 residues. The V gene's germline CDR1 is MDHEN and CDR2 SYDVKM. V lost 5 bases, J lost 8 bases, and 10 bases stayed unmatched. CDR3 sequence: CASSPPGTGRQQYF. The CDR3 DNA is TGTGCCAGCAGTCCACCCGGGACAGGGAGACAGCAGTACTTC. Based on the CDR3 plus reference TRBV28 and TRBJ2-7, the full variable domain is DVKVTQSSRYLVKRTGEKVFLECVQDMDHENMFWYRQDPGLGLRLIYFSYDVKMKEKGDIPEGYSVSREKKERFSLILESASTNQTSMYLCASSPPGTGRQQYFGPGTRLTVT.

V gene TRBV6-5 combines with J gene TRBJ1-1; D gene ambiguous. The germline V gene has CDR1 MNHEY and CDR2 SVGAGI. The CDR3 extends over 15 amino acids. The V and J ends lost 2 bases and 5 bases respectively, with 15 bases between them. CDR3 region: CASSYNGGSGTEAFF. The CDR3 DNA reads TGTGCCAGCAGTTACAATGGAGGGTCGGGGACTGAAGCTTTCTTT.

The chain has TRBV9 and TRBJ1-2; 7 positions agree with TRBD1. V was pared by 0 bases and J by 5 bases, with 4 bases of the junction left unmatched. The CDR3 is 14 residues long. Germline V lookup: CDR1 SGDLS, CDR2 YYNGEE. CDR3 coding DNA: TGTGCCAGCAGCGTAGACCAGGGGGTTTATGGCTACACCTTC. As protein: CASSVDQGVYGYTF.

This clone was seen more than once but under ten times. Other DNA sequences within the sample encode an identical CDR3. V usage is TRBV19 and J usage is TRBJ2-1; a possible D gene is TRBD2 (5 bases). This CDR3 comprises 12 residues. CDR1 is LNHDA and CDR2 is SQIVND in the germline V gene (reference sequence). Trimming stripped 3 bases from V and 7 bases from J, with 7 bases between. CDR3: CASSIGGNEQFF. CDR3 coding DNA: TGTGCCAGTAGTATTGGCGGGAATGAGCAGTTCTTC.

This clone was counted between two and nine times. V and J are TRBV10-1 and TRBJ1-1; 10 nucleotides agree with TRBD1. The CDR3 covers 13 residues. V lost 10 bases to trimming and J lost 5 bases; unmatched junction nucleotides: 7. Germline values: CDR1 WNHNN, CDR2 SYGVQD (reference sequence). The CDR3 loop reads CANMGQGWTEAFF. The CDR3 coding sequence is TGCGCCAATATGGGACAGGGGTGGACTGAAGCTTTCTTT.

The chain joins TRBV19 to TRBJ2-7; possibly TRBD2 for D (6 bases). V was cut by 3 bases and J by 5 bases, with 14 bases left in between. CDR1 is LNHDA and CDR2 is SQIVND in the germline V gene (reference sequence). This CDR3 has 14 residues. CDR3 protein: CASSMRGSAHEQYF. CDR3 bases: TGTGCCAGTAGTATGCGGGGATCCGCTCACGAGCAGTACTTC. The whole variable domain, filled in from reference TRBV19 and TRBJ2-7, reads DGGITQSPKYLFRKEGQNVTLSCEQNLNHDAMYWYRQDPGQGLRLIYYSQIVNDFQKGDIAEGYSVSREKKESFPLTVTSAQKNPTAFYLCASSMRGSAHEQYFGPGTRLTVT.

The chain carries TRBV28 and TRBJ2-5; D assignment may be TRBD1 or TRBD2 (5 bases each). This CDR3 contains 14 residues. Germline CDR1 MDHEN, CDR2 SYDVKM. V shed 11 bases and J shed 2 bases, with 18 bases lying between them. The chain's CDR3 is CARPPGAPQETQYF. The CDR3 nucleotides are TGTGCCCGACCCCCCGGGGCCCCACAAGAGACCCAGTACTTC.

This chain connects TRBV7-9 to TRBJ2-1; 9 nucleotides agree with TRBD1. CDR3 length equals 16 residues. Germline loops: CDR1 SEHNR, CDR2 FQNEAQ (reference sequence). The V and J ends lost 3 bases and 8 bases, in that order; junction bases with no gene match: 11. CDR3 residues: CASSFSTGGLEDEQFF. The CDR3, as DNA: TGTGCCAGCAGCTTCTCGACAGGGGGGCTTGAGGATGAGCAGTTCTTC.

This rearrangement joins TRBV28 to TRBJ2-5, with D perhaps TRBD2 (5 bases). Trimming took 3 bases from V and 2 from J, leaving 16 bases between them. CDR3 length equals 16 residues. The germline CDR1 and CDR2 sequences are MDHEN and SYDVKM. The CDR3 protein is CASSFEVGERQETQYF. The CDR3 coding sequence is TGTGCCAGCAGTTTTGAAGTTGGGGAGAGGCAAGAGACCCAGTACTTC.

This rearrangement joins TRBV7-9 to TRBJ2-1; D not resolved. Trimming took 5 bases from V and 1 from J, leaving 15 bases between them. The CDR3 spans 16 residues. CDR1 SEHNR and CDR2 FQNEAQ come from the germline V gene (reference sequence). The CDR3 bases are TGTGCCAGCAGCCCCCGGTCAGGAAGATCCTACAATGAGCAGTTCTTC. It yields the protein CASSPRSGRSYNEQFF.

V usage is TRBV9 and J usage is TRBJ2-7; 13 nucleotides agree with TRBD2. In germline, CDR1 is SGDLS, CDR2 YYNGEE. This CDR3 has 16 residues. The junction had 6 bases not matched to a gene; V was cut back by 3 bases and J by 3 bases. DNA for the CDR3: TGTGCCAGCAGCGCACGGACTAGCGGGAGCTTCTACGAGCAGTACTTC. Its translation: CASSARTSGSFYEQYF.

The chain uses TRBV5-6 and TRBJ2-7, with D unresolved. This CDR3 is 14 amino acids long. Germline CDR1 SGHDT, CDR2 YYEEEE. Deletions cut 2 bases from V and 2 bases from J, with 11 bases between. The CDR3 loop is CASSLDPPTYEQYF. The CDR3 DNA reads TGTGCCAGCAGCTTAGACCCCCCGACCTACGAGCAGTACTTC.